This TCR beta chain was sequenced in a study of a mutant IDH1 vaccine in newly diagnosed glioma. For the study at large: Patients had received radiotherapy, temozolomide, or both previously, most receiving both.

The germline V gene encodes CDR1 MRHNA and CDR2 SNTAGT. Trimming took off 6 bases at V and 1 base at J, with 18 bases between the two ends. The CDR3 consists of 16 residues. Of note for this clone: Antigen unknown.

Some clones are missing from TCRdb's copy, which holds only in-frame ones; the method was immunoSEQ multiplex PCR. The sample yields approximately 47,000 clones, more than 75% seen once. Sample time point: week 35, safety follow-up. A 20-mer mutant IDH1 peptide at 300 ug was injected subcutaneously with topical imiquimod. Patients were given eight vaccinations, scheduled in weeks 1, 3, 5, 7, 11, 15, 19 and 23. The chain has TRBV6-4 and TRBJ1-1, with a tentative D call TRBD1 (6 bases). The clonotype comes from a woman aged 35 to 49 with glioma. Specimen: PBMCs, collected from a glioma patient whose treatment included an IDH1 peptide vaccine. CDR3 loop: CASRVGAGGRNTEAFF. The CDR3 DNA sequence: TGTGCCAGCAGGGTGGGTGCCGGGGGCAGGAACACTGAAGCTTTCTTT.